Sequencing of this T cell receptor beta chain was carried out in a study of memory CD4+ T cells and cytomegalovirus serostatus. Study details: Donors were healthy Belgian adults, about ten CMV seropositive and some 24 seronegative. Study-wide results and caveats: A US-trained random forest predicted CMV serostatus with median AUC around 0.9.

With respect to this clone: The antigen remains unidentified.

Germline V CDR1 and CDR2: KGHSH, LQKENI. The CDR3 is 16 residues long. Trimming cost V 3 bases and J 1 base, with 15 bases left between them. Profiled with immunoSEQ multiplex PCR; TCRdb holds only in-frame clones, not every one. The table lists some 87,000 clones, 80% of them singletons. Single viable CD3+CD4+CD8-CD45RO+ cells were sorted as the memory CD4+ T cells. CD4+ T cells were isolated by positive magnetic selection. The chain joins TRBV18 to TRBJ1-2, with a weak D call TRBD1 (5 bases). The sequenced sample was memory CD4+ T cells from blood. The clonotype originates from an adult in good health and CMV-seropositive. Here the CDR3 reads CASSPSAGRNNYGYTF. The CDR3 nucleotides are TGTGCCAGCTCACCGTCGGCAGGGCGTAATAACTATGGCTACACCTTC.